This is a list of T cell receptor beta chains from one sample in a study of early T cells in non-severe SARS-CoV-2 infection. One entry per CDR3 protein, called by TCRdb with MiXCR from the 5' RACE reads. The data show more than 20,000 distinct CDR3 sequences, around 6% seen once. This specimen consisted of whole blood, obtained at baseline. The receptors stem from an adult who was a healthcare worker with PCR-confirmed SARS-CoV-2 infection or an uninfected control (not recorded which). The conserved cysteine and the conserved F or W are not part of the CDR3 here. Not all rows give a size; the values are once, few, many and, for expanded clones, a class.

v_call cdr3_length clone_size cdr3_aa
TRBV20-1 11 many SARGFDTGELF
TRBV12-3/TRBV12-4 11 many ASSLVTDYGYT
TRBV24-1 16 many ATSDPRDRVEGANVLT
TRBV11-3 15 - ASSPNLGGGDTGELF
TRBV30 11 - AWSFMANTEAF
TRBV2 15 many ASSEAQGGRAETEAF
TRBV10-3 12 few ATHPAGGNQPQH
TRBV7-2 10 many ASSFQNTEAF
TRBV27 14 many ASSLLGTGSNQPQH
TRBV27 12 few ASSSGTGFDEQY
TRBV7-9 9 many ASSLRSGYT
TRBV19 14 few ASSIRVAAVREKLF
TRBV12-3/TRBV12-4 16 large ASTPSQATLSGANVLT
TRBV25-1 16 few ASSGVAGAVSGANVLT
TRBV15 12 - ATGRERTTDTQY
TRBV7-2 10 many ASHQVGYEQY
TRBV20-1 11 many SAGPLGNNEQF
TRBV5-4 9 few ASDSYYEQY
TRBV6-1 12 few ASSEGRSQETQY
TRBV6-5 12 many ASSYRQGVGGYT
TRBV3-1 12 many ASNQGRLQETQY
TRBV5-1 12 - ASRQGALDSPLH
TRBV27 13 - ASSRRGALSYEQY
TRBV7-2 13 - ASSPDRKGVNEQF
TRBV7-2 12 few ASSSPGRRDGYT
TRBV7-8 12 many ASSKGEGNQPQH
TRBV29-1 12 few SVGDRDSTDTQY
TRBV19 13 - ASSSDSATGNTIY